What follows describes a single T cell receptor (beta chain). Per the authors' pipeline: Amplification of reference gene primers provided the estimated nucleated cell counts. Some clones are missing from TCRdb's copy, which holds only in-frame ones; the method was immunoSEQ multiplex PCR. The DNA gave D and trimming, while V, J and clone size come from that table. The table lists 300,000 or so clones, approximately 86% of them singletons. The data originate from a study of blood T cell repertoires in COVID-19. Overall study context: Samples taken during acute and convalescent COVID-19 were collected in the United States, Italy and Spain.

Enrollees, roughly 18 to 89 years old, lived in 24 US areas. Assignment of participants to cohorts was predicated upon participant-reported clinical history. The CDR3 is made up of 18 amino acids. V was cut by 4 bases and J by 1 base, with 17 bases left in between. Germline CDR1 MDHEN, CDR2 SYDVKM. The sequenced sample consisted of PBMCs or T cells enriched from blood (not recorded which). This chain uses TRBV28 with TRBJ2-6; possible D gene TRBD2, 5 bases. The sequence came from a middle-aged woman with acute COVID-19. CDR3 in amino acids: CASSSFDGRGSGANVLTF. The CDR3 nucleotides read TGTGCCAGCAGTTCCTTCGACGGACGAGGGTCTGGGGCCAACGTCCTGACTTTC.